A single sample is the source of the 14 T cell receptor beta chains below, sequenced in a study of early T cells in non-severe SARS-CoV-2 infection. TCRdb analysed the 5' RACE reads with MiXCR anew, one entry per CDR3 protein. The sample has approximately 50,000 distinct CDR3 sequences, about 9.3% seen once. Sample: whole blood. Source of these receptors: an adult who was a healthcare worker with PCR-confirmed SARS-CoV-2 infection or an uninfected control (not recorded which).

This clonotype was observed at least ten times. The gene calls are TRBV7-6 and TRBJ2-1; the match to TRBD2 covers 8 bases. The length of the CDR3 is 13 residues. Germline V gene sequence: CDR1 SGHVS, CDR2 FNYEAQ. V lost 0 bases, J lost 9 bases, and 1 base stayed unmatched. Here the CDR3 reads CASSLARGAEQFF. The CDR3 region has the DNA TGTGCCAGCAGCTTAGCGCGGGGGGCTGAGCAGTTCTTC.

In its sample, this clonotype was seen many times. The J gene is TRBJ1-6, the V gene TRBV6-6, with a possible D match to TRBD1 (5 bases). This CDR3 region has 17 residues. CDR1 and CDR2 from the germline V gene are MNHNY and SVGAGI (reference sequence). The V end lost 0 bases, the J end lost 2 bases, and 11 bases lay between the germline ends. CDR3 DNA: TGTGCCAGCAGTTACTCGACCCGACAGCCCTATAATTCACCCCTCCACTTT. Translated, it gives CASSYSTRQPYNSPLHF.

This clonotype was counted at least ten times. The chain combines TRBV28 with TRBJ2-2; D assignment may be TRBD1 or TRBD2 (5 bases each). The CDR3 covers 14 residues. Per germline, CDR1 MDHEN and CDR2 SYDVKM. Trimming took off 6 bases at V and 3 bases at J, with 11 bases between the two ends. CDR3 residues: CASSLGVYTGELFF. The DNA of the CDR3 is TGTGCCAGCAGCCTGGGGGTGTACACCGGGGAGCTGTTTTTT. The entire variable domain, with the rest obtained from reference TRBV28 and TRBJ2-2, is as follows: DVKVTQSSRYLVKRTGEKVFLECVQDMDHENMFWYRQDPGLGLRLIYFSYDVKMKEKGDIPEGYSVSREKKERFSLILESASTNQTSMYLCASSLGVYTGELFFGEGSRLTVL.

This clonotype came up a few times. The gene calls are TRBV28 and TRBJ2-7; 8 bases are a match to TRBD1. The CDR3 spans 14 residues. V was clipped by 6 bases and J by 5 bases; unmatched bases: 9. Germline values: CDR1 MDHEN, CDR2 SYDVKM. DNA for the CDR3: TGTGCCAGCAGCAGAACGGACAGGGCTCACGAGCAGTACTTC. The encoded protein is CASSRTDRAHEQYF.

This clonotype has ten or more counts. This rearrangement joins TRBV29-1 to TRBJ2-7, with D perhaps matching TRBD1 (6 bases). Trimming left V 4 bases short and J 0 bases short, with 13 bases between. Germline CDR1 is SQVTM and CDR2 is ANQGSEA. This CDR3 region has 14 residues. The CDR3 DNA is TGCAGCGTTGCAGGGTCAGGGGTCTCCTACGAGCAGTACTTC. Protein product: CSVAGSGVSYEQYF.

The chain joins TRBV24-1 to TRBJ2-1, with 9 bases aligning to TRBD1. Germline CDR1 KGHDR, CDR2 SFDVKD. The CDR3 extends over 15 amino acids. Losses at the gene ends were 2 bases for V and 7 bases for J; bases not matched to a gene: 5. CDR3 loop: CATSDYGTGSNEQFF. The CDR3 DNA reads TGTGCCACCAGTGATTATGGGACAGGGTCGAATGAGCAGTTCTTC.

This clonotype showed up many times. V is TRBV7-2 and J is TRBJ2-1; 12 positions agree with TRBD2. J gave up 6 bases and V 3 bases, and 12 bases lay outside the gene matches. This CDR3 comprises 18 residues. Germline V CDR1 and CDR2: SGHTA, FQGNSA. CDR3 nucleotide sequence: TGTGCCAGCAGCTTTAGGACTAGCGGGGCCCTTCCTGTCAATGAGCAGTTCTTC. Protein: CASSFRTSGALPVNEQFF.

This clonotype appeared a few times. The chain is built from TRBV6-2 or TRBV6-3 and TRBJ1-2, with TRBD1 matching 8 bases. Germline-derived CDR1 and CDR2 are MNHEY and SVGEGT. CDR3 length equals 15 residues. The J segment lost 7 bases and the V segment lost 0 bases, leaving 7 bases of the junction unmatched. The CDR3 nucleotides are TGTGCCAGCAGTTACTCAACAGGGGGAACGAGTGGCTACACCTTC. The encoded protein is CASSYSTGGTSGYTF.

This clonotype has at least ten counts. The rearrangement joins TRBV29-1 to TRBJ2-1; 8 nucleotides align to TRBD2. The CDR3 is 15 amino acids. Germline V gene lookup returns CDR1 SQVTM and CDR2 ANQGSEA. Trimming took 3 bases from V and 4 from J; bases not matched to a gene: 8. CDR3 protein: CSVDGGDSRYNEQFF. CDR3 nucleotide sequence: TGCAGCGTTGACGGGGGGGATAGTAGGTACAATGAGCAGTTCTTC.

The table lists this clonotype with many counts. J is TRBJ1-4 and V is TRBV5-1; 9 nucleotides align to TRBD1. CDR1 is SGHRS, CDR2 YFSETQ, per germline. The CDR3 consists of 16 residues. J gave up 7 bases and V 0 bases, and 7 bases lay outside the gene matches. CDR3 region: CASSLGVQGAFEKLFF. In DNA, the CDR3 is TGCGCCAGCAGCTTGGGCGTACAGGGGGCCTTTGAAAAACTGTTTTTT. Filled out from reference TRBV5-1 and TRBJ1-4, the complete variable domain reads KAGVTQTPRYLIKTRGQQVTLSCSPISGHRSVSWYQQTPGQGLQFLFEYFSETQRNKGNFPGRFSGRQFSNSRSEMNVSTLELGDSALYLCASSLGVQGAFEKLFFGSGTQLSVL.

The chain is built from TRBV10-3 and TRBJ2-1; D perhaps matches TRBD1 (6 bases). Looked up from germline, CDR1 is ENHRY and CDR2 is SYGVKD. This CDR3 spans 12 amino acids. Between the trimmed V and J ends, which lost 5 bases and 10 bases, there was a span of 12 bases. The CDR3 nucleotides are TGTGCCATCAGTCCACAGGGTACCGAGCAGTTCTTC. It yields the protein CAISPQGTEQFF.

This clonotype appeared many times. The CDR3, as DNA: TGTGCCAGCAGGACAGGTAGGCAGCCCCAGCATTTT. As protein: CASRTGRQPQHF. The chain employs TRBV12-3 or TRBV12-4 and TRBJ1-5; possibly TRBD1 for D (6 bases). The CDR3 has 12 residues. Deletions cut 6 bases from V and 7 bases from J, with 10 bases between.

This clonotype was found a few times. The chain links TRBV9 to TRBJ1-1; D is unresolved. The CDR3 has 13 amino acids. Germline CDR1 reads SGDLS; CDR2 reads YYNGEE. Trimming removed 4 bases from V and 2 bases from J, with 9 bases in between. CDR3 nucleotide sequence: TGTGCCAGCAGCCACTCTTTTAACACTGAAGCTTTCTTT. Protein sequence: CASSHSFNTEAFF. Combining the CDR3 with reference TRBV9 and TRBJ1-1 gives the whole variable domain DSGVTQTPKHLITATGQRVTLRCSPRSGDLSVYWYQQSLDQGLQFLIQYYNGEERAKGNILERFSAQQFPDLHSELNLSSLELGDSALYFCASSHSFNTEAFFGQGTRLTVV.

The V call is TRBV6-5, the J call TRBJ1-1; tentative D call: TRBD1 (6 bases). This CDR3 comprises 16 residues. V was clipped by 3 bases and J by 10 bases, with 24 bases between them. Germline V gene sequence: CDR1 MNHEY, CDR2 SVGAGI. The CDR3, as DNA: TGTGCCAGCAGTTATGGGGGAAGGGGGATACGTGGCCTAGCTTTCTTT. Residues: CASSYGGRGIRGLAFF.